The subject of this entry is one TCR beta chain. Its cognate antigen has yet to be identified. Base quality data are lacking; no much larger clone is found one base away. Using the deep immunoSEQ assay, multiplex PCR amplified TCR CDR3 regions from genomic DNA. Extracted genomic DNA from each cell subset was spread evenly across all wells of several immunoSEQ 96-well plates, with each plate serving as a replicate. Each replicate PCR for unsorted PBMC received around 330 ng genomic DNA, equal to 30,000 to 35,000 T cell genomes. Unsorted PBMC genomic DNA was sequenced across ten immunoSEQ deep assay plates. Purified libraries were quantified with a Qubit 3.0 fluorometer, sized on a Bioanalyzer 2100, and re-quantified with the KAPA Library Quantification kit. Every immunoSEQ 96-well plate was sequenced on a separate single-read 150-cycle Illumina NextSeq 550 flow cell. The authors' analysis ran thus. Because the immunoSEQ output held only junctional sequences and lacked quality scores, the filtering could not match the filtering applied to full-length reads. Sequences were annotated with PyIR, a Python wrapper for IgBLAST v1.9, and V/J genes and CDR3 were assigned using IMGT germline references. Reads with weak V/J assignments (E-value above 1e-6), missing CDR3, stop codons, out-of-frame junctions, or ambiguous translated residues were removed. V3J clonotypes were defined by identical inferred V gene, J gene, and CDR3 amino acid sequence. The percentage overlap between two repertoires was calculated by dividing the number of shared unique clonotypes by the size of the smaller repertoire. Three approaches were used to assess repertoire richness: RTK rarefaction, the Chao1 estimator, and Recon v2.1 estimates of unobserved clonotypes. TCRdb took over this immuneACCESS table, retaining in-frame rearrangements with V and J assigned. Such tables are incomplete; in checked studies, under half of the missing clones stem from an unresolved V gene, and the remainder is unexplained. Clone size and V and J calls were adopted from that table, with D and trimming inferred from the DNA. In all, the sample holds about 500,000 clones, and 60% to 80% of those were seen once. Approximately 12% of the sample is taken by the ten largest.

These data come from a study of shared clonotypes between healthy human individuals (dated by TCRdb to the early 2020s). About the investigation overall: Three men and a couple of women, aged 18 to 49 years, made up the cohort. The study deeply sequenced blood TCR repertoires of several healthy adults to estimate repertoire size and the extent of clonotype sharing between individuals. Libraries were prepared and TCR repertoires were sequenced by different laboratories using diverse techniques, in order to increase sequencing depth and limit assay-specific biases. Between about 0.85 and 8.9 billion PBMCs per donor were obtained by leukapheresis.

The V and J ends are trimmed by 3 bases and 6 bases, leaving 18 bases between them. CDR1 SQVTM and CDR2 ANQGSEA were looked up in the germline V gene. Reading from cysteine to phenylalanine, the CDR3 counts 14 amino acids. The entry retains the CDR3 DNA only, 42 bases that are in frame from base 1. The donors were healthy, HIV-negative adults with no recently reported acute infections or vaccinations. All donors were Caucasian adults living in Nashville, Tennessee, USA. For unsorted samples, tens of millions of PBMCs were counted, and genomic DNA was extracted using the QIAamp DNA Blood Mini kit. Blood was collected by leukapheresis, and PBMCs were isolated by Ficoll-Histopaque density gradient centrifugation and then cryopreserved in liquid nitrogen vapor phase. Summary of the overall study and its limitations: Sampling was restricted to blood, and TCR repertoires in tissue are likely to differ from TCR repertoires in blood. Because the study included only a small number of donors, the genetic and exposure-history diversity represented was limited. Based on pairwise subsampling, the degree of clonotype sharing among donors was expected to be affected by sequencing depth.

This TCR came from a woman aged 40 to 50 in good health. Some clones in this sample may be carry-over from other donors' samples. Rearrangement joined TRBV29-1 to TRBJ2-7; matching of 6 bases hints at TRBD2 as the D gene. The sample comprised PBMCs. The CDR3 in this case is CSVDGGNGVGEQYF. The bases read TGCAGCGTTGACGGCGGGAACGGCGTGGGCGAGCAGTACTTC.